A selection of T cell receptor beta chains follows, all from one sample in a study of T-cell reconstitution after alpha-beta-depleted transplantation in children. MiXCR was run by TCRdb on the PCR reads, yielding one entry per CDR3 protein. The sample consists of approximately 800,000 distinct CDR3 sequences, 16% of them appearing once. Sequenced material: PBMCs, mostly from graft donor cells, taken 360 days after TCRalphabeta/CD19-depleted stem cell transplant. All receptors derive from a male patient younger than 18 who had a stem cell transplant for acute lymphoblastic leukemia, so the T cells may come from the graft donor. Each CDR3 is given with its conserved first and last residue. Each record gives: CDR3 protein, CDR3 DNA, D gene, clone size, J gene, V gene. D genes are given only for firm matches. Not every row has a clone size; where given, it reads once, few, many or a size class.

CSVVTGDGTYEQYF TGCAGCGTTGTGACAGGGGATGGGACTTACGAGCAGTACTTC TRBD1 - TRBJ2-7 TRBV29-1
CARTRSKTNTGELFF TGTGCCAGGACCAGGAGTAAAACAAACACCGGGGAGCTGTTTTTT - few TRBJ2-2 TRBV2
CSVEPRDATQYF TGCAGCGTTGAACCCCGGGACGCCACGCAGTATTTT - - TRBJ2-3 TRBV29-1
CASSLITTGTLAYNGQFF TGTGCCAGCAGCTTGATAACTACCGGGACATTAGCCTACAATGGGCAGTTCTTC - many TRBJ2-1 TRBV5-5
CASSYNGATNEKLFF TGTGCCAGCAGTTATAATGGGGCAACTAATGAAAAACTGTTTTTT - - TRBJ1-4 TRBV6-5
CASSLVPPKLVHIQYF TGTGCCAGCAGCTTAGTTCCCCCAAAGCTAGTCCACATTCAGTACTTC - once TRBJ2-4 TRBV7-9
CSVMKGQGDEKLFF TGCAGCGTCATGAAGGGACAGGGAGACGAAAAACTGTTTTTT TRBD1 many TRBJ1-4 TRBV29-1
CASSIASGRSGELFF TGTGCCAGTAGTATCGCTAGCGGGAGGTCCGGGGAGCTGTTTTTT TRBD2 - TRBJ2-2 TRBV19
CASSPFSTDTQYF TGTGCCAGCAGCCCCTTCAGCACAGATACGCAGTATTTT - many TRBJ2-3 TRBV7-7
CASSLNREGEQYF TGCGCCAGCAGCTTGAACAGGGAGGGGGAGCAGTACTTC - - TRBJ2-7 TRBV5-1
CASSLEGAEETQYF TGCGCCAGCAGCTTGGAGGGGGCGGAAGAGACCCAGTACTTC TRBD1 many TRBJ2-5 TRBV5-1
CASSPAGPTDTQYF TGCGCCAGCAGCCCCGCTGGCCCCACAGATACGCAGTATTTT - - TRBJ2-3 TRBV5-1
CASSQTGYQETQYF TGCGCCAGCAGCCAGACAGGGTACCAAGAGACCCAGTACTTC TRBD1 few TRBJ2-5 TRBV5-1
CASSLTGTSWGKQFF TGTGCCAGCAGCTTGACCGGGACTAGCTGGGGGAAGCAGTTCTTC TRBD2 - TRBJ2-1 TRBV11-3
CASSFDQRVPNYGYTF TGTGCCAGCAGTTTCGATCAGAGGGTCCCGAACTATGGCTACACCTTC - few TRBJ1-2 TRBV12-3/TRBV12-4
CASSRQGAGRSTEAFF TGTGCCAGCAGCCGCCAGGGGGCCGGGAGGAGCACTGAAGCTTTCTTT TRBD1 - TRBJ1-1 TRBV7-2
CASSPSGTTYYEQYF TGTGCCAGCAGTCCCTCCGGGACTACATACTACGAGCAGTACTTC TRBD2 few TRBJ2-7 TRBV12-3/TRBV12-4
CASSYDGQFRDTQYF TGTGCCAGCAGTTACGATGGACAGTTTCGAGATACGCAGTATTTT - - TRBJ2-3 TRBV6-5
CASSLTVGSNQPQHF TGCGCCAGCAGCCTGACCGTCGGAAGCAATCAGCCCCAGCATTTT - few TRBJ1-5 TRBV5-1
CASRPGQFTDTQYF TGTGCCAGCAGACCGGGACAATTCACAGATACGCAGTATTTT - - TRBJ2-3 TRBV7-6
CASSPKPLSGFYTDTQYF TGTGCCAGCAGCCCCAAACCCCTTAGCGGGTTTTACACAGATACGCAGTATTTT TRBD2 - TRBJ2-3 TRBV7-3
CASSQDYTGTNGYTF TGCGCCAGCAGCCAAGACTACACAGGGACCAATGGCTACACCTTC - - TRBJ1-2 TRBV4-1
CSVGRGPPAGGDTQYF TGCAGCGTTGGTCGCGGTCCCCCAGCGGGGGGCGACACGCAGTATTTT TRBD2 once TRBJ2-3 TRBV29-1
CAISGPAQGEQYF TGTGCCATCAGTGGGCCGGCCCAGGGCGAGCAGTACTTC - - TRBJ2-7 TRBV10-3
CASSEFHGGELFF TGTGCCAGCAGTGAATTTCACGGCGGGGAGCTGTTTTTT - - TRBJ2-2 TRBV25-1
CASSSENRQWFYEQYF TGTGCCAGCAGTTCAGAGAACCGTCAGTGGTTCTACGAGCAGTACTTC - few TRBJ2-7 TRBV12-3/TRBV12-4
CASSLSGTATEAFF TGTGCCAGCAGCTTAAGTGGGACAGCCACTGAAGCTTTCTTT TRBD1 - TRBJ1-1 TRBV11-3
CASSLDPRPLPSSLGGYTF TGCGCCAGCAGCTTGGATCCACGGCCTCTCCCCTCATCTTTGGGTGGCTACACCTTC - few TRBJ1-2 TRBV5-1
CASSFSPGLAGAYALNEQYF TGTGCCAGCAGTTTCAGTCCGGGACTAGCGGGAGCGTATGCCCTGAACGAGCAGTACTTC TRBD2 few TRBJ2-7 TRBV12-3/TRBV12-4
CASSLRAGEYEQYF TGCGCCAGCAGTTTGCGGGCAGGGGAGTACGAGCAGTACTTC - - TRBJ2-7 TRBV5-1
CSAGGRFTDTQYF TGCAGTGCGGGAGGGCGGTTCACAGATACGCAGTATTTT TRBD2 - TRBJ2-3 TRBV20-1
CASSQLELIIYNEQFF TGCGCCAGCAGCCAACTGGAATTAATTATCTACAATGAGCAGTTCTTC - - TRBJ2-1 TRBV4-1
CASSSRQGEVTQYF TGTGCCAGCAGCTCCAGACAGGGGGAGGTTACGCAGTATTTT TRBD1 - TRBJ2-3 TRBV11-2
CASSLSQRLAAGELFF TGCGCCAGCAGCTTGTCACAGAGACTAGCGGCCGGGGAGCTGTTTTTT TRBD2 - TRBJ2-2 TRBV5-1
CASTLGGAEQYF TGTGCCAGCACCCTTGGAGGGGCCGAGCAGTACTTC - - TRBJ2-7 TRBV12-3/TRBV12-4
CASSQQGQGIVQPQHF TGCGCCAGCAGCCAACAGGGGCAGGGAATCGTTCAGCCCCAGCATTTT - - TRBJ1-5 TRBV4-1
CASSPGTGKWSYGYTF TGTGCCAGCAGTCCAGGGACAGGCAAATGGTCCTATGGCTACACCTTC TRBD1 - TRBJ1-2 TRBV7-9
CASSPPQGQWYQETQYF TGTGCCAGCAGTCCTCCCCAAGGACAGTGGTACCAAGAGACCCAGTACTTC - - TRBJ2-5 TRBV7-9
CASSHDIKQFF TGTGCCAGCAGTCATGACATTAAGCAGTTCTTC - - TRBJ2-1 TRBV12-3/TRBV12-4
CAVARGREETQYF TGTGCCGTAGCCAGGGGGCGCGAAGAGACCCAGTACTTC TRBD1 - TRBJ2-5 TRBV7-9
CASTYQSPGGELFF TGTGCCAGCACCTACCAATCCCCGGGGGGGGAGCTGTTTTTT - - TRBJ2-2 TRBV12-3/TRBV12-4
CSVESGLREQYF TGCAGCGTTGAATCCGGGCTACGGGAGCAGTACTTC - few TRBJ2-7 TRBV29-1
CASSLDGGKNIQYF TGCGCCAGCAGCTTGGACGGCGGGAAAAACATTCAGTACTTC - many TRBJ2-4 TRBV5-1
CASSQDKGAGGDSYNEQFF TGTGCCAGCAGCCAAGATAAGGGGGCGGGAGGGGATAGCTACAATGAGCAGTTCTTC TRBD2 few TRBJ2-1 TRBV4-2
CASSLLSAWGYNEQFF TGTGCCAGCAGCTTGTTATCGGCATGGGGCTACAATGAGCAGTTCTTC - few TRBJ2-1 TRBV7-2
CASSLGMLNTGELFF TGCGCCAGCAGCTTAGGGATGTTGAACACCGGGGAGCTGTTTTTT - few TRBJ2-2 TRBV5-1
CASNPTSGRASNEQFF TGTGCCAGCAACCCGACTAGCGGGAGGGCTAGCAATGAGCAGTTCTTC TRBD2 many TRBJ2-1 TRBV27
CASSSGLVWEQYF TGTGCCAGCAGTTCGGGACTCGTCTGGGAGCAGTACTTC - few TRBJ2-7 TRBV12-3/TRBV12-4
CASSYSGTRLLEQFF TGTGCCAGCAGCTATTCCGGGACTAGACTCCTGGAGCAGTTCTTC TRBD2 - TRBJ2-1 TRBV14
CASSFHGNSGNTIYF TGCGCCAGCAGCTTTCACGGTAACTCTGGAAACACCATATATTTT - many TRBJ1-3 TRBV5-1
CSVGTLGANTGELFF TGCAGCGTCGGGACCCTTGGGGCGAACACCGGGGAGCTGTTTTTT - - TRBJ2-2 TRBV29-1
CASGSPDRGMTDTQYF TGTGCCAGCGGATCTCCAGACAGGGGGATGACAGATACGCAGTATTTT TRBD1 few TRBJ2-3 TRBV27
CASSPRSRDAKNIQYF TGCGCCAGCAGCCCAAGGTCAAGGGACGCCAAAAACATTCAGTACTTC - few TRBJ2-4 TRBV5-1
CAISLASPALSSYNEQFF TGTGCCATCAGCTTGGCCAGCCCAGCGCTGAGCTCCTACAATGAGCAGTTCTTC - - TRBJ2-1 TRBV5-5
CASSPQAGPDTQYF TGTGCCAGCTCACCACAGGCGGGACCAGATACGCAGTATTTT - many TRBJ2-3 TRBV18
CATRFPEGPVREQFF TGTGCCACCAGATTCCCGGAGGGGCCAGTTCGTGAGCAGTTCTTC - - TRBJ2-1 TRBV24-1
CASSDIGGPKNEQFF TGTGCCAGCAGTGATATAGGGGGCCCAAAGAATGAGCAGTTCTTC TRBD1 few TRBJ2-1 TRBV25-1
CSIPTGQETQYF TGCAGCATTCCGACAGGTCAAGAGACCCAGTACTTC - many TRBJ2-5 TRBV29-1
CASRFGSNVLTF TGCGCCAGCCGATTTGGGTCCAACGTCCTGACTTTC - - TRBJ2-6 TRBV5-1
CASANTGTTFTEQYF TGCGCCAGCGCAAACACCGGGACTACCTTCACCGAGCAGTACTTC TRBD2 few TRBJ2-7 TRBV4-1